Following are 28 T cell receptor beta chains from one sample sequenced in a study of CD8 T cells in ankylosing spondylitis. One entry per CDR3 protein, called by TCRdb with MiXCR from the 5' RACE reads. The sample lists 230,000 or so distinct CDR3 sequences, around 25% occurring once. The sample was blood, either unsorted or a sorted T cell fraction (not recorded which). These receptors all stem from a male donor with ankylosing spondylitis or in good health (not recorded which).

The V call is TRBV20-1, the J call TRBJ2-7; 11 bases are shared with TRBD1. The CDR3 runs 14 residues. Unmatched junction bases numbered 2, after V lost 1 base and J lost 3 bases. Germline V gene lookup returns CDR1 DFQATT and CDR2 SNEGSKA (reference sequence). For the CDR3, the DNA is TGCAGTGCTAGAGCCGGGACAGGGGGCTACGAGCAGTACTTC. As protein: CSARAGTGGYEQYF.

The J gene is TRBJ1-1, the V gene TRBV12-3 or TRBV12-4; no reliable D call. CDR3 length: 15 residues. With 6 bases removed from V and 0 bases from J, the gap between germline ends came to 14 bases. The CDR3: CASRPREGLNTEAFF. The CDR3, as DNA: TGTGCCAGCAGACCCCGGGAAGGGCTGAACACTGAAGCTTTCTTT.

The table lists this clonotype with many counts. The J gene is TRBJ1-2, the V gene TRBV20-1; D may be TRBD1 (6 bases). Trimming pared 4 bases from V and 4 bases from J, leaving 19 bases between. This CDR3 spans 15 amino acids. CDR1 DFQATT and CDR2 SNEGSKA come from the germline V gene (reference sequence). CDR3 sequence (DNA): TGCAGTGCTAACGACCGGGACCAAGGGGGCTATGGCTACACCTTC. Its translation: CSANDRDQGGYGYTF.

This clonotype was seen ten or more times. The CDR3 here is CASSLEGAGRPTDTQYF. In DNA form, the CDR3 reads TGTGCCAGCAGCTTGGAGGGAGCGGGCCGACCCACAGATACGCAGTATTTT. This chain joins TRBV5-5 and TRBJ2-3, with TRBD2 as a possible D gene (6 bases). There are 17 residues in the CDR3. Germline V CDR1 and CDR2: SGHKS, YYEKEE (reference sequence). V was cut by 0 bases and J by 2 bases, with 16 bases left in between.

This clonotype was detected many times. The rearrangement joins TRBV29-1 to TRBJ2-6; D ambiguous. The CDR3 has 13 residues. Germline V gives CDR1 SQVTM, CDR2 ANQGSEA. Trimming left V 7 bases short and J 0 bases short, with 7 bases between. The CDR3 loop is CSATASGANVLTF. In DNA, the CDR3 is TGCAGCGCTACTGCCTCTGGGGCCAACGTCCTGACTTTC.

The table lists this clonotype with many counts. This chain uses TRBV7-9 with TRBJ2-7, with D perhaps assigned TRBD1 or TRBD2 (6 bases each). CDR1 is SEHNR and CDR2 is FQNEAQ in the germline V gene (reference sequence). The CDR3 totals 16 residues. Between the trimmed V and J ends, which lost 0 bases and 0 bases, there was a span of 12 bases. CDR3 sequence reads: CASSLARGRSSYEQYF. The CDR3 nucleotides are TGTGCCAGCAGCTTAGCGAGGGGGAGGAGCTCCTACGAGCAGTACTTC.

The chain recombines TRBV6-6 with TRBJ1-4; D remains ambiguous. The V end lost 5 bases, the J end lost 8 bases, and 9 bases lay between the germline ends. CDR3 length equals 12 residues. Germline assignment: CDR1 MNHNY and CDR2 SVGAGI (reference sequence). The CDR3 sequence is CASSRQTEKLFF. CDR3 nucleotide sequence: TGTGCCAGCAGTCGGCAGACAGAAAAACTGTTTTTT.

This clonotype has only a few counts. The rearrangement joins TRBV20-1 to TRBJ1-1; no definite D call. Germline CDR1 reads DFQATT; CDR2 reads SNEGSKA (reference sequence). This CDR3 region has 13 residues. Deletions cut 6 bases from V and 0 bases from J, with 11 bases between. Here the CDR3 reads CSAGLNMNTEAFF. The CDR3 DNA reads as TGCAGTGCCGGCCTGAACATGAACACTGAAGCTTTCTTT.

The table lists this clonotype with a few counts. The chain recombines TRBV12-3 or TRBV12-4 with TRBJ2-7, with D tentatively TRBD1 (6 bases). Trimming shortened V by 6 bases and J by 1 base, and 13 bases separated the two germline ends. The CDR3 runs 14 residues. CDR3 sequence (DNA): TGTGCCAGCAGCGGACAGTCCTTTTCCTACGAGCAGTACTTC. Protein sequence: CASSGQSFSYEQYF.

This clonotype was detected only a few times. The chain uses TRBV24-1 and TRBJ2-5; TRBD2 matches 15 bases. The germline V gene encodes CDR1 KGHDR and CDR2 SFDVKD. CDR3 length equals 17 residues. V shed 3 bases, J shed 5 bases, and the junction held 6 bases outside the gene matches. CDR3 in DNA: TGTGCCACCAGTGATCCCGGGACTAGCGGGGGGAGTGAGACCCAGTACTTC. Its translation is CATSDPGTSGGSETQYF.

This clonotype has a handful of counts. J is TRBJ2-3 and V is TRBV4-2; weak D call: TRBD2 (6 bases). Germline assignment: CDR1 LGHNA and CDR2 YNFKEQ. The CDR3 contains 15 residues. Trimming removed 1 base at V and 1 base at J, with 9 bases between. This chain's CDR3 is CASSQAGERTDTQYF. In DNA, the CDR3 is TGTGCCAGCAGCCAAGCGGGGGAACGCACAGATACGCAGTATTTT.

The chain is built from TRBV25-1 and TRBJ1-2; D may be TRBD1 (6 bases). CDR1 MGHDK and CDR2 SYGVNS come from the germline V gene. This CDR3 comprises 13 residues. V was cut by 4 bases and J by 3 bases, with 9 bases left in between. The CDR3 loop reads CASSATGYYGYTF. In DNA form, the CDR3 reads TGTGCCAGCAGTGCCACAGGGTACTATGGCTACACCTTC.

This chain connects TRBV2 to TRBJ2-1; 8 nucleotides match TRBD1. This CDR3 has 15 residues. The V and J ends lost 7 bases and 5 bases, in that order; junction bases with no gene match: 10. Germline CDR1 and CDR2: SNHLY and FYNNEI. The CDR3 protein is CASTLDRGGHNEQFF. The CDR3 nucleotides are TGTGCCAGCACCCTCGACAGGGGCGGGCACAATGAGCAGTTCTTC. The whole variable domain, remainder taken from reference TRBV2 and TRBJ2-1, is EPEVTQTPSHQVTQMGQEVILRCVPISNHLYFYWYRQILGQKVEFLVSFYNNEISEKSEIFDDQFSVERPDGSNFTLKIRSTKLEDSAMYFCASTLDRGGHNEQFFGPGTRLTVL.

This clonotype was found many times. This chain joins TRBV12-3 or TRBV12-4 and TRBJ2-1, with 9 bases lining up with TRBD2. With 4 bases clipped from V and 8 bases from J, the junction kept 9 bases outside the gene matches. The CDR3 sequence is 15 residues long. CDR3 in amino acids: CASSSPTTSGDEQFF. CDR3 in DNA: TGTGCCAGCAGTTCGCCAACGACTAGCGGCGATGAGCAGTTCTTC.

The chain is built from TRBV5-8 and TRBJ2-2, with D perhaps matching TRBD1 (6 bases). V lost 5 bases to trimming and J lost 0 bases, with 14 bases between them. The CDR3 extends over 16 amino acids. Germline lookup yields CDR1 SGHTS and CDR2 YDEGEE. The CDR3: CASRLGTSANTGELFF. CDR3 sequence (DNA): TGTGCCAGCAGGCTCGGGACATCCGCGAACACCGGGGAGCTGTTTTTT. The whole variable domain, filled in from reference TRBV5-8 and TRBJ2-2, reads EAGVTQSPTHLIKTRGQQATLRCSPISGHTSVYWYQQALGLGLQFLLWYDEGEERNRGNFPPRFSGRQFPNYSSELNVNALELEDSALYLCASRLGTSANTGELFFGEGSRLTVL.

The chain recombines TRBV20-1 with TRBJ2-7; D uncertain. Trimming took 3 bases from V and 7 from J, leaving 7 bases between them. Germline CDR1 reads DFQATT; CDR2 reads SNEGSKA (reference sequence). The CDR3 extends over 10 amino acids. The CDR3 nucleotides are TGCAGTGCTAGGTTTTTAGAGCAGTACTTC. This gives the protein CSARFLEQYF.

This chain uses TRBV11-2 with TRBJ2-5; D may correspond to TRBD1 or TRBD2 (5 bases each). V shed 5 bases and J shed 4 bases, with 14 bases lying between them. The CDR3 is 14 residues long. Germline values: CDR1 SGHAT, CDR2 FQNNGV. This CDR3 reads CASSHRDPLETQYF. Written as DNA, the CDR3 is TGTGCCAGCAGCCACCGGGACCCTCTAGAGACCCAGTACTTC.

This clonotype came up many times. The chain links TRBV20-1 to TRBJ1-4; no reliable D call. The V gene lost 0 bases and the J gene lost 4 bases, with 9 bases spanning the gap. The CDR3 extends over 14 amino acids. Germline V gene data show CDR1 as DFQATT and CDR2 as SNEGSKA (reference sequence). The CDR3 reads CSARDRKINEKLFF. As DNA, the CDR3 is TGCAGTGCTAGAGACCGGAAAATTAATGAAAAACTGTTTTTT.

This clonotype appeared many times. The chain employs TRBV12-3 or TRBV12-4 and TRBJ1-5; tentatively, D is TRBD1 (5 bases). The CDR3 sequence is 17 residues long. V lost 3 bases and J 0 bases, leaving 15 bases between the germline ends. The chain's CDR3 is CASSLGRGVHSNQPQHF. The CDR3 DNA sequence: TGTGCCAGCAGTTTGGGACGGGGGGTCCATAGCAATCAGCCCCAGCATTTT.

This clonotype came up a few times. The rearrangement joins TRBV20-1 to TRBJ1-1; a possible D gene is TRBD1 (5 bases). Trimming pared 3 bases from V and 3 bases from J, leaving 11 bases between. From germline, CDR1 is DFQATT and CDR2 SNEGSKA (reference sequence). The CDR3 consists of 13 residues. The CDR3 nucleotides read TGCAGTGCTAGTTTGGGGCTGGACACTGAAGCTTTCTTT. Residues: CSASLGLDTEAFF.

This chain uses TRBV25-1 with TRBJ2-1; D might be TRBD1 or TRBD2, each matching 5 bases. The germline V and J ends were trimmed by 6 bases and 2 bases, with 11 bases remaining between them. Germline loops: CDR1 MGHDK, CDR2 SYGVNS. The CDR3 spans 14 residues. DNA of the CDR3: TGTGCCAGCAGGGGGACGAGAACCTACAATGAGCAGTTCTTC. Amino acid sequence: CASRGTRTYNEQFF. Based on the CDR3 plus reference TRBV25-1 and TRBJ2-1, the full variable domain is EADIYQTPRYLVIGTGKKITLECSQTMGHDKMYWYQQDPGMELHLIHYSYGVNSTEKGDLSSESTVSRIRTEHFPLTLESARPSHTSQYLCASRGTRTYNEQFFGPGTRLTVL.

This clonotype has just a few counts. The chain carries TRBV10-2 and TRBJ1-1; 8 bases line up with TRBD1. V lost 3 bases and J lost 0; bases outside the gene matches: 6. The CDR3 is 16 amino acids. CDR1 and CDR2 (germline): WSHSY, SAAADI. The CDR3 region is CASSDPGDRLNTEAFF. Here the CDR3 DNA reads TGCGCCAGCAGTGATCCTGGGGACAGGCTGAACACTGAAGCTTTCTTT.

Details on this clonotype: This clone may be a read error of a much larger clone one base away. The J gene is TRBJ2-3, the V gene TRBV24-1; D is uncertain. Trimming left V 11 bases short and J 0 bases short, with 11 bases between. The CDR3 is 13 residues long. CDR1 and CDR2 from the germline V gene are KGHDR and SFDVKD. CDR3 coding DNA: TGTGCCATCAAGCCCGCTAGCACAGATACGCAGTATTTT. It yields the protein CAIKPASTDTQYF.

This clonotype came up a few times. This chain's CDR3 is CASSRGLTNSPLHF. The CDR3 nucleotides read TGTGCCAGCAGCCGCGGACTTACGAATTCACCCCTCCACTTT. This chain uses TRBV6-1 with TRBJ1-6; D unresolved. This CDR3 comprises 14 residues. The germline V gene has CDR1 MNHNS and CDR2 SASEGT. The V end lost 6 bases, the J end lost 7 bases, and 13 bases lay between the germline ends.

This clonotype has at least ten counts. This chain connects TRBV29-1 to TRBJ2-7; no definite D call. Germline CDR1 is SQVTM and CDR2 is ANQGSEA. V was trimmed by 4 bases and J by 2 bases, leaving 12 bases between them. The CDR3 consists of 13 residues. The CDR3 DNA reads TGCAGCGTTGCAGGACGGGCAACCTACGAGCAGTACTTC. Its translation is CSVAGRATYEQYF.

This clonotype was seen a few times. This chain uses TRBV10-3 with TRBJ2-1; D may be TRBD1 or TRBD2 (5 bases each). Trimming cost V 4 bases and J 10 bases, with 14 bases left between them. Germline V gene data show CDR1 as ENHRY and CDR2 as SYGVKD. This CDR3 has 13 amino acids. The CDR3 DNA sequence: TGTGCCATCAGTGGGGGGATCCTTGGGGAGCAGTTCTTC. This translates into CAISGGILGEQFF.

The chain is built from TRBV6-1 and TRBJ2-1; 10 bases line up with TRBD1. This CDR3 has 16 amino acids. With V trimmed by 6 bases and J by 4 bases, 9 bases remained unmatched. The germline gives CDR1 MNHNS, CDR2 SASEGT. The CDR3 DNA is TGTGCCAGCAGCCTCGGGACAGGGGTGATATACAATGAGCAGTTCTTC. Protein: CASSLGTGVIYNEQFF.

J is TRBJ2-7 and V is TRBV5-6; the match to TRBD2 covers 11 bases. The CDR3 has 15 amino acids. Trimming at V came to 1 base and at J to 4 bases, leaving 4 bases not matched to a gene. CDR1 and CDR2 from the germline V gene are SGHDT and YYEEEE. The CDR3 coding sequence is TGTGCCAGCAGCTTGACTAGCGGGGGACGTTACGAGCAGTACTTC. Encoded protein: CASSLTSGGRYEQYF.